Following are 16 T cell receptor beta chains from one sample sequenced in a study of identical twins. TCRdb fed the 5' RACE reads into MiXCR, producing one record per CDR3 protein. The repertoire consists of roughly 720,000 distinct CDR3 sequences, with 15% to 20% occurring once and the leading ten covering 13%. Separately, the same data were catalogued under a study of T cells expressing NK-cell markers.

What was sequenced was PBMCs. The origin of the receptors is a young woman in good health.

The chain uses TRBV18 and TRBJ2-7; D remains ambiguous. The CDR3 runs 12 residues. Trimming pared 3 bases from V and 7 bases from J, leaving 10 bases between. Germline V gives CDR1 KGHSH, CDR2 LQKENI. The CDR3 here is CASSPNLGEQYF. CDR3 nucleotides: TGTGCCAGCTCACCGAACCTCGGGGAGCAGTACTTC.

This clonotype occurred a few times. The rearrangement links TRBV3-1 to TRBJ2-7, with 7 positions matching TRBD1. From germline, CDR1 is LGHDT and CDR2 YNNKEL (reference sequence). The CDR3 runs 16 residues. Losses at the gene ends were 3 bases for V and 3 bases for J; bases not matched to a gene: 11. The CDR3 region has the DNA TGTGCCAGCAGCCACGCCCCAGGGACAGCGAGCTACGAGCAGTACTTC. Protein product: CASSHAPGTASYEQYF.

The chain employs TRBV6-1 and TRBJ2-7; no firm D call. The germline V and J ends were trimmed by 6 bases and 5 bases, with 14 bases remaining between them. CDR3 length equals 13 residues. Looked up from germline, CDR1 is MNHNS and CDR2 is SASEGT. CDR3: CASRRPSGHEQYF. The CDR3 region has the DNA TGTGCCAGCAGGCGACCCTCGGGCCACGAGCAGTACTTC.

The CDR3 nucleotides read TGTGCCAGCAGCTCATTAAGACAGGGTCCCGGGGAGCTGTTTTTT. It is translated as CASSSLRQGPGELFF. The chain recombines TRBV11-3 with TRBJ2-2; 7 bases map to TRBD1. Unmatched junction bases numbered 8, after V lost 4 bases and J lost 6 bases. Germline assignment: CDR1 SGHNT and CDR2 YENEEA. This CDR3 has 15 residues.

The chain has TRBV5-5 and TRBJ1-1; D not resolved. The CDR3 is 10 residues long. Germline values: CDR1 SGHKS, CDR2 YYEKEE (reference sequence). V was trimmed by 4 bases and J by 10 bases, leaving 8 bases between them. The CDR3 DNA follows: TGTGCCAGCAGCAATGGAACAGCTTTCTTT. Its translation is CASSNGTAFF.

A few counts support this clonotype. The CDR3 DNA reads as TGTGCCAGCAGCCAAGGACTAGCGGCGAACAATGAGCAGTTCTTC. Encoded protein: CASSQGLAANNEQFF. The rearrangement links TRBV3-1 to TRBJ2-1, with 9 bases lining up with TRBD2. CDR1 and CDR2 from the germline V gene are LGHDT and YNNKEL (reference sequence). V was clipped by 1 base and J by 5 bases; unmatched bases: 3. The CDR3 covers 15 residues.

This clonotype was counted only a few times. This chain connects TRBV20-1 to TRBJ2-7, with 10 bases aligning to TRBD2. Germline V CDR1 and CDR2: DFQATT, SNEGSKA (reference sequence). This CDR3 has 15 residues. Unmatched junction bases numbered 8, after V lost 6 bases and J lost 0 bases. For the CDR3, the DNA is TGCAGTGCCGAACCCACTAGCGGGGCCTCCTACGAGCAGTACTTC. Encoded protein: CSAEPTSGASYEQYF.

This clonotype was counted only a few times. The genes are TRBV20-1 and TRBJ2-7, with D uncertain. There are 15 residues in the CDR3. Trimming took off 0 bases at V and 5 bases at J, with 17 bases between the two ends. Germline CDR1 is DFQATT and CDR2 is SNEGSKA (reference sequence). Written as DNA, the CDR3 is TGCAGTGCTAGAGATCCGGCCTACATAGGGAACGAGCAGTACTTC. As protein: CSARDPAYIGNEQYF.

The rearrangement joins TRBV2 to TRBJ2-6; D unclear. CDR1 is SNHLY and CDR2 is FYNNEI in the germline V gene. The germline V and J ends were trimmed by 5 bases and 0 bases, with 8 bases remaining between them. This CDR3 contains 15 residues. CDR3 bases: TGTGCCAGCAGTTCCGCCCTCTCTGGGGCCAACGTCCTGACTTTC. Its translation: CASSSALSGANVLTF.

The table lists this clonotype with many counts. The chain recombines TRBV11-2 with TRBJ2-3; no clear D. The CDR3 is 12 amino acids. Germline assignment: CDR1 SGHAT and CDR2 FQNNGV. V was pared by 7 bases and J by 5 bases, with 10 bases between. CDR3: CASITRGDTQYF. CDR3 in DNA: TGTGCCAGCATCACCCGCGGAGATACGCAGTATTTT.

This rearrangement joins TRBV20-1 to TRBJ2-7; TRBD2 matches at 7 bases. Germline V lookup: CDR1 DFQATT, CDR2 SNEGSKA (reference sequence). Germline trimming cut 0 bases from V and 7 bases from J; bases unmatched to any gene: 9. The CDR3 has 14 residues. CDR3 amino acids: CSARDGAGEGEQYF. In DNA, the CDR3 is TGCAGTGCTAGAGATGGCGCGGGAGAGGGAGAGCAGTACTTC.

The chain combines TRBV12-3 or TRBV12-4 with TRBJ1-1; perhaps TRBD1 as D (6 bases). With 1 base removed from V and 1 base from J, the gap between germline ends came to 10 bases. The CDR3 spans 15 residues. The CDR3 nucleotides read TGTGCCAGCAGTTTAGGAGGGACACGGAACACTGAAGCTTTCTTT. It codes for CASSLGGTRNTEAFF.

The J gene is TRBJ2-1, the V gene TRBV20-1; 9 nucleotides line up with TRBD2. The CDR3 is 14 amino acids. Losses at the gene ends were 2 bases for V and 7 bases for J; bases not matched to a gene: 6. In germline, CDR1 is DFQATT, CDR2 SNEGSKA (reference sequence). Here the CDR3 DNA reads TGCAGTGCTAGACGCGCGGGAGGGCCAAATGAGCAGTTCTTC. Amino acid sequence: CSARRAGGPNEQFF.

About this clonotype itself: A much larger clone differs by one base, so this may be a read error. V is TRBV12-3 or TRBV12-4 and J is TRBJ2-7; D is unclear. The CDR3 totals 12 residues. The CDR3 sequence is CAGSTRRNEQYF. CDR3 in DNA: TGTGCCGGCAGTACTCGTCGGAACGAGCAGTACTTC.

The J gene is TRBJ2-7, the V gene TRBV6-5; the D gene is possibly TRBD1 (5 bases). CDR1 is MNHEY and CDR2 is SVGAGI in the germline V gene. V lost 2 bases and J lost 4, with 12 bases in between. This CDR3 has 14 amino acids. The CDR3 DNA reads as TGTGCCAGCAGTTACGACTCCAGGGAATACGAGCAGTACTTC. It codes for CASSYDSREYEQYF.

This clonotype was picked up a small number of times. The chain has TRBV15 and TRBJ2-1; D tentatively reads TRBD1 or TRBD2 (5 bases each). This CDR3 is built from 14 residues. V was trimmed by 3 bases and J by 3 bases, leaving 9 bases between them. Germline assignment: CDR1 LNHNV and CDR2 YYDKDF (reference sequence). This chain's CDR3 is CATSSGADYNEQFF. The CDR3 bases are TGTGCCACCAGCAGCGGGGCCGACTACAATGAGCAGTTCTTC.